This TCR beta chain emerged from a study of T cell responses to AZD1222 COVID-19 vaccine. Study-level results: The reported proportion of spike-specific TCRs targeting unmutated variant regions was nearly half.

CDR1 and CDR2 (germline): SGDLS, YYNGEE. The CDR3 contains 14 residues. Trimming at V came to 4 bases and at J to 6 bases, leaving 5 bases not matched to a gene. This clone showed up just once. What it recognizes is unknown. Produced via immunoSEQ multiplex PCR; TCRdb's table is partial and in-frame only. The sample shows tens of thousands of clones, 86% of them seen only once. The specimen was peripheral blood, collected on day 0 of AZD1222 vaccination. J is TRBJ1-4 and V is TRBV9; 8 nucleotides line up with TRBD1. The TCR was taken from an adult in good health. The CDR3 sequence: CASSTGGGYEKLFF. DNA for the CDR3: TGTGCCAGCAGCACAGGGGGAGGATATGAAAAACTGTTTTTT.